Listed here is a single T cell receptor beta chain. Its antigen is as yet unknown. Different DNA sequences within this sample yield the same CDR3. The data stem from a study of OX40 agonist ivuxolimab in advanced cancers. Whole-study context: Patients got intravenous ivuxolimab at 0.01 to 10 mg/kg every 2 weeks. Study-level points and caveats: Normalized expansion of T-cell clones was also low for some nonresponders.

The table came from immunoSEQ multiplex PCR; TCRdb's copy has only in-frame clones and leaves some out. Found here are some 11,000 clones, about four fifths of them singletons; the top ten hold about 30%. Trimming took 7 bases from V and 1 from J, leaving 4 bases between them. The CDR3 runs to 11 residues. The germline V gene encodes CDR1 SNHLY and CDR2 FYNNEI. The receptor was derived from an adult with an advanced solid tumor such as melanoma, head and neck, liver or kidney cancer. The chain combines TRBV2 with TRBJ1-1, with D uncertain. The sample in question was CD4+ or CD8+ T cells sorted from blood, obtained in a trial of the OX40 agonist ivuxolimab. The CDR3 region is CASTSNTEAFF. The CDR3 DNA sequence: TGTGCCAGCACCTCGAACACTGAAGCTTTCTTT.